This T cell receptor (beta chain) was obtained from a study of technical replicates of blood from several donors. The repertoire was sequenced with immunoSEQ multiplex PCR; TCRdb's copy has only in-frame clones and lacks some. The repertoire holds tens of thousands of clones, with 90% to 96% as singletons. V was pared by 2 bases and J by 5 bases, with 16 bases between. The CDR3 runs to 15 residues. Germline CDR1 and CDR2: MNHNS and SASEGT. The source is a human donor in good health. The sequenced material came from T cells isolated from PBMCs. This chain joins TRBV6-1 and TRBJ2-7; D might be TRBD1 (5 bases). The CDR3 nucleotides are TGTGCCAGCAGTGAAAGCCCCTATGGGGCCCACGAGCAGTACTTC. As protein: CASSESPYGAHEQYF.